These 30 T cell receptor beta chains were all obtained from the same sample, sequenced in a study of blood T cell repertoires in COVID-19. Libraries were prepared by immunoSEQ multiplex PCR; TCRdb keeps only in-frame clonotypes and omits some of them. The sample holds 60,000 to 70,000 clones, 85% seen once. What was sequenced was peripheral blood. These receptors were obtained from a man aged 50 or older with acute or convalescent COVID-19.

The chain couples TRBV9 to TRBJ2-1; TRBD1 agrees at 7 bases. The germline V gene has CDR1 SGDLS and CDR2 YYNGEE. V dropped 1 base and J dropped 9; count of bases not matched to a gene: 10. This CDR3 is 15 amino acids long. The CDR3 DNA reads TGTGCCAGCAGCGTATGGGACAGAGAGCAGGCTGAGCAGTTCTTC. This sequence encodes CASSVWDREQAEQFF.

This rearrangement joins TRBV5-8 to TRBJ2-7; a weak D match, TRBD2 (6 bases). The germline V gene has CDR1 SGHTS and CDR2 YDEGEE. CDR3 size: 13 residues. Trimming cost V 0 bases and J 5 bases, with 9 bases left between them. In DNA, the CDR3 is TGTGCCAGCAGCTTGGGCGGGGAGGACGAGCAGTACGTC. Its translation is CASSLGGEDEQYV.

The chain employs TRBV4-1 and TRBJ1-6; D unresolved. Germline CDR1 is MGHRA and CDR2 is YSYEKL. The CDR3 is 15 residues long. Trimming pared 0 bases from V and 6 bases from J, leaving 9 bases between. CDR3 DNA sequence: TGCGCCAGCAGCCAAGATGGAGGAGTTAATTCACCCCTCCACTTT. This translates into CASSQDGGVNSPLHF.

The chain links TRBV14 to TRBJ1-4; 7 positions match TRBD1. Looked up from germline, CDR1 is SGHDN and CDR2 is FVKESK. There are 16 residues in the CDR3. J gave up 9 bases and V 1 base, and 11 bases lay outside the gene matches. DNA of the CDR3: TGTGCCAGCAGCCAAGGCGGTTACAGGGGTCTTCAAAAACTGTTTTTT. Protein product: CASSQGGYRGLQKLFF.

This clone has a count of ten or more. V is TRBV6-2 or TRBV6-3 and J is TRBJ1-1; D remains unclear. The V gene's germline CDR1 is MNHEY and CDR2 SVGEGT. With 6 bases removed from V and 3 bases from J, the gap between germline ends came to 8 bases. CDR3 length: 12 residues. CDR3 coding DNA: TGTGCCAGCAGCAGCATTGACACTGAAGCTTTCTTT. It translates to CASSSIDTEAFF.

The CDR3 nucleotides are TGTGCCAGCAGGCTAGGCGGGACAGTTGGTTCACCCCTCCACTTT. Translated, it gives CASRLGGTVGSPLHF. V usage is TRBV6-5 and J usage is TRBJ1-6, with 7 bases fitting TRBD1. Germline CDR1 and CDR2: MNHEY and SVGAGI. This CDR3 has 15 amino acids. After removal of 6 bases from V and 9 bases from J, the junction contained 11 bases not matched to a gene.

The table lists this clone with a count of one. V usage is TRBV25-1 and J usage is TRBJ2-3; 7 positions agree with TRBD2. The junction had 2 bases not matched to a gene; V was cut back by 1 base and J by 1 base. The germline V gene encodes CDR1 MGHDK and CDR2 SYGVNS. This CDR3 is 15 amino acids long. The CDR3 here is CASSEWGGGTDTQYF. The DNA of the CDR3 is TGTGCCAGCAGTGAATGGGGAGGGGGCACAGATACGCAGTATTTT.

V usage is TRBV29-1 and J usage is TRBJ2-7, with a possible D match to TRBD1 (6 bases). This CDR3 comprises 15 residues. V lost 4 bases and J 2 bases, leaving 18 bases between the germline ends. Looked up from germline, CDR1 is SQVTM and CDR2 is ANQGSEA. Written as DNA, the CDR3 is TGCAGCGTTGTGGAGGACAGATATTTTACCTACGAGCAGTACTTC. Its translation is CSVVEDRYFTYEQYF.

This chain uses TRBV19 with TRBJ2-7, with 11 bases identical to TRBD2. Germline V CDR1 and CDR2: LNHDA, SQIVND (reference sequence). V gave up 1 base and J gave up 1 base; unmatched junction bases: 3. The CDR3 covers 16 residues. The CDR3 is CASSIGLAGNSYEQYF. The CDR3 coding sequence is TGTGCCAGTAGTATAGGACTAGCGGGGAATTCCTACGAGCAGTACTTC. Full variable domain (missing parts from reference TRBV19 and TRBJ2-7): DGGITQSPKYLFRKEGQNVTLSCEQNLNHDAMYWYRQDPGQGLRLIYYSQIVNDFQKGDIAEGYSVSREKKESFPLTVTSAQKNPTAFYLCASSIGLAGNSYEQYFGPGTRLTVT.

This chain connects TRBV2 to TRBJ2-5; the D gene is possibly TRBD1 (6 bases). CDR1 and CDR2 (germline): SNHLY, FYNNEI. V shed 6 bases and J shed 5 bases, with 13 bases lying between them. The CDR3 covers 13 residues. CDR3 DNA: TGTGCCAGCAGAAACAGGGTTTGGGAGACCCAGTACTTC. Translation gives CASRNRVWETQYF.

The chain recombines TRBV30 with TRBJ1-2, with TRBD1 as a possible D gene (6 bases). Germline V gives CDR1 GTSNPN, CDR2 SVGIG (reference sequence). The CDR3 is 12 amino acids. Between the trimmed V and J ends, which lost 8 bases and 3 bases, there was a span of 13 bases. The CDR3 spells CARDNRDYGYTF. DNA of the CDR3: TGTGCCCGGGACAATAGGGACTATGGCTACACCTTC.

This clone was detected only once. The V gene is TRBV6-5, the J gene TRBJ2-3; D not certain. The V and J ends lost 9 bases and 2 bases respectively, with 15 bases between them. Germline assignment: CDR1 MNHEY and CDR2 SVGAGI. This CDR3 has 14 residues. CDR3 protein: CASKVLAVTDTQYF. The CDR3 DNA reads as TGTGCCAGTAAGGTCCTCGCGGTCACAGATACGCAGTATTTT.

V is TRBV5-4 and J is TRBJ2-2; 7 bases are shared with TRBD1. Germline CDR1 reads SGHNT; CDR2 reads YYREEE (reference sequence). V gave up 5 bases and J gave up 1 base; unmatched junction bases: 5. There are 15 residues in the CDR3. This CDR3 is CASSWNRGNTGELFF. The CDR3 region has the DNA TGTGCCAGCAGTTGGAACAGGGGGAACACCGGGGAGCTGTTTTTT.

The rearrangement links TRBV2 to TRBJ2-3; 8 bases match TRBD2. CDR1 and CDR2 (germline): SNHLY, FYNNEI. J gave up 9 bases and V 3 bases, and 2 bases lay outside the gene matches. The CDR3 loop spans 12 amino acids. Written as DNA, the CDR3 is TGTGCCAGCAGTGACGGGGGGGCGACGCAGTATTTT. This sequence encodes CASSDGGATQYF.

This clone appeared a few times. This sequence joins TRBV11-2 and TRBJ1-2; no definite D call. Trimming took off 1 base at V and 0 bases at J, with 9 bases between the two ends. Germline V gene sequence: CDR1 SGHAT, CDR2 FQNNGV. The CDR3 sequence is 15 residues long. The CDR3: CASSLAAGTNYGYTF. Here the CDR3 DNA reads TGTGCCAGCAGCTTAGCGGCGGGTACTAACTATGGCTACACCTTC.

V is TRBV10-3 and J is TRBJ2-5, with TRBD2 identical over 7 bases. V trimming: 0 bases; J trimming: 5 bases; junction bases outside the gene matches: 3. The CDR3 extends over 14 amino acids. CDR1 ENHRY and CDR2 SYGVKD come from the germline V gene. In DNA, the CDR3 is TGTGCCATCAGTGAGTCGGGGGGGAGTGAGACCCAGTACTTC. Its protein product is CAISESGGSETQYF.

CDR3 loop: CATSRLTEKNIQYF. CDR3 nucleotides: TGTGCCACCAGCAGGCTGACAGAAAAAAACATTCAGTACTTC. The V call is TRBV15, the J call TRBJ2-4, with D possibly TRBD1 on 5 matching bases. This CDR3 is built from 14 residues. V lost 3 bases, J lost 4 bases, and 10 bases lay in between. Germline CDR1 LNHNV, CDR2 YYDKDF (reference sequence).

V and J are TRBV6-2 or TRBV6-3 and TRBJ2-1; D perhaps matches TRBD1 (5 bases). CDR1 and CDR2 from the germline V gene are MNHEY and SVGEGT. The ends were cut back, 6 bases at V and 8 bases at J, with 11 bases in the middle. This CDR3 spans 12 amino acids. The DNA of the CDR3 is TGTGCCAGCAGCCAGACCAGGGATGAGCAGTTCTTC. This encodes CASSQTRDEQFF.

This clone was observed a few times. The rearrangement uses TRBV4-1 and TRBJ1-1, with TRBD1 matching 12 bases. V lost 0 bases and J lost 10; bases outside the gene matches: 12. Germline CDR1 MGHRA, CDR2 YSYEKL. This CDR3 has 17 amino acids. CDR3 nucleotide sequence: TGCGCCAGCAGCCAAGATCTTTACGGGACAGGGGGCAAGAGAGCTTTCTTT. Protein product: CASSQDLYGTGGKRAFF.

The J gene is TRBJ2-5, the V gene TRBV5-1; no reliable D call. Looked up from germline, CDR1 is SGHRS and CDR2 is YFSETQ. Between the trimmed V and J ends, which lost 0 bases and 5 bases, there was a span of 14 bases. This CDR3 region has 15 residues. The CDR3 region has the DNA TGCGCCAGCAGCTTGGGGGCCTACGCTTATGAGACCCAGTACTTC. As protein: CASSLGAYAYETQYF.

This CDR3 is CSVHPSGGALSDTQYF. DNA for the CDR3: TGCAGCGTACACCCTAGCGGGGGGGCCCTTAGTGATACGCAGTATTTT. J is TRBJ2-3 and V is TRBV29-1; 12 nucleotides match TRBD2. The V gene's germline CDR1 is SQVTM and CDR2 ANQGSEA. V shed 6 bases and J 6 bases; nucleotides not matched to a gene: 13. This CDR3 is 16 amino acids long.

The V call is TRBV6-5, the J call TRBJ2-5, with TRBD2 matching 11 bases. CDR1 and CDR2 (germline): MNHEY, SVGAGI. The junction had 3 bases not matched to a gene; V was cut back by 5 bases and J by 1 base. The CDR3 consists of 15 residues. The CDR3 DNA reads TGTGCCAGCAGTCCGGGACTAGCGGTCCAAGAGACCCAGTACTTC. Amino acids: CASSPGLAVQETQYF.

This chain uses TRBV10-3 with TRBJ1-6; 7 nucleotides align to TRBD1. The CDR3 totals 14 residues. The ends lost 5 bases at V and 9 bases at J; junction bases unmatched: 7. Germline V gene sequence: CDR1 ENHRY, CDR2 SYGVKD. This CDR3 reads CAISPDRDGSPLHF. In DNA, the CDR3 is TGTGCCATCAGTCCAGACAGGGACGGTTCACCCCTCCACTTT.

This clone has only one observation. This chain links TRBV7-6 with TRBJ2-7; D not resolved. The V end was cut by 0 bases, the J end by 2 bases, with 8 bases between. There are 14 residues in the CDR3. The germline gives CDR1 SGHVS, CDR2 FNYEAQ. The CDR3 spells CASSLAGLTYEQYF. The CDR3 DNA is TGTGCCAGCAGCTTAGCTGGGCTAACCTACGAGCAGTACTTC.

The chain combines TRBV5-5 with TRBJ2-1; TRBD2 matches 12 bases. The CDR3 is 15 residues long. Germline V gene sequence: CDR1 SGHKS, CDR2 YYEKEE (reference sequence). The J segment lost 7 bases and the V segment lost 1 base, leaving 3 bases of the junction unmatched. The CDR3 coding sequence is TGTGCCAGCAGCTTGTCTGGACTAGCGGGGAATGAGCAGTTCTTC. Translation gives CASSLSGLAGNEQFF.

This clone occurred once. The CDR3 protein is CASSQLPPGGAKNIQYF. CDR3 coding DNA: TGCGCCAGCAGCCAACTGCCCCCGGGGGGGGCCAAAAACATTCAGTACTTC. The rearrangement joins TRBV4-1 to TRBJ2-4, with 8 bases lining up with TRBD2. CDR1 is MGHRA and CDR2 is YSYEKL in the germline V gene. The CDR3 totals 17 residues. V lost 2 bases and J lost 1; bases outside the gene matches: 7.

The chain combines TRBV7-3 with TRBJ2-5, with TRBD1 identical over 7 bases. The CDR3 covers 14 residues. The trim removed 0 bases at V and 4 bases at J, leaving 2 bases unmatched. The germline CDR1 and CDR2 sequences are SGHTA and FQGTGA. The CDR3 region is CASSLTPGGETQYF. As DNA, the CDR3 is TGTGCCAGCAGCTTAACTCCAGGGGGAGAGACCCAGTACTTC.

This clone was seen only once. The chain links TRBV11-2 to TRBJ1-6, with TRBD1 matching over 10 bases. Germline CDR1 is SGHAT and CDR2 is FQNNGV. This CDR3 is built from 15 residues. V lost 2 bases to trimming and J lost 7 bases; unmatched junction nucleotides: 2. The CDR3 spells CASSLRGQGNSPLHF. The DNA for the CDR3 is TGTGCCAGCAGCTTAAGGGGACAGGGGAATTCACCCCTCCACTTT.

The genes are TRBV6-1 and TRBJ2-7; D remains unclear. V lost 2 bases and J lost 3, with 8 bases in between. The CDR3 is made up of 13 amino acids. Germline loops: CDR1 MNHNS, CDR2 SASEGT. CDR3 sequence reads: CASSESGSYEQYV. CDR3 coding DNA: TGTGCCAGCAGTGAAAGTGGCAGCTACGAGCAGTACGTC.

This clone has only a few counts. The V call is TRBV6-1, the J call TRBJ1-2; D unresolved. With 3 bases removed from V and 5 bases from J, the gap between germline ends came to 7 bases. The germline V gene encodes CDR1 MNHNS and CDR2 SASEGT. The CDR3 consists of 12 residues. In DNA form, the CDR3 reads TGTGCCAGCAGTGAGCCCGGTTATGGCTACACCTTC. Protein sequence: CASSEPGYGYTF.